The clone carrying this T cell receptor (beta chain) was detected only a few times. Its antigen remains unknown. Germline V gene data show CDR1 as MNHEY and CDR2 as SMNVEV (reference sequence). V was clipped by 1 base and J by 6 bases; unmatched bases: 9. The length of the CDR3 is 16 residues. These data come from a study of blood T cells in healthy people across ages. Study-level results: In older individuals, TCR beta diversity per million T cells was lower, falling roughly linearly with age.

Isolation of PBMCs gave at least 6.5 million cells per sample. It was with a sample-barcoded 5' primer and a J-beta primer mix that a second PCR of roughly 7 to 11 cycles was run. TCRdb reprocessed the 5' RACE reads with MiXCR, giving one entry per CDR3 protein. The sample yields 1,800,000 or so distinct CDR3 sequences, about two fifths seen once. The sequencing input was blood. The chain employs TRBV27 and TRBJ2-1, with TRBD1 identical over 7 bases. The clonotype originates from a human donor in good health. This chain's CDR3 is CASSLLTGRGSNEQFF. In DNA form, the CDR3 reads TGTGCCAGCAGTTTATTGACAGGGCGAGGTAGCAATGAGCAGTTCTTC.